This T cell receptor (beta chain) was obtained from a study of T cells after yellow fever vaccination. Study information: For low cell numbers, libraries were made with SMART-Seq v4 Ultra Low Input.

General study points: The booster saw the reappearance of most primary-vaccination clones (approximately 97% CD4, roughly 90% CD8).

MiXCR was run by TCRdb on the 5' RACE reads, yielding one entry per CDR3 protein. In the table there are about 350,000 distinct CDR3 sequences, 7% to 10% of which are singletons. Trimming removed 3 bases at V and 1 base at J, with 9 bases between. CDR3 size: 14 residues. This clonotype appeared a few times. Its antigen is currently unknown. The rearrangement joins TRBV12-3 or TRBV12-4 to TRBJ1-1; D is uncertain. The clonotype originates from a man younger than 35 who received the YFV17D yellow fever vaccine. The material was PBMCs, obtained roughly 47 days after the first yellow fever vaccination. The CDR3 region is CASSLRTENTEAFF. CDR3 sequence (DNA): TGTGCCAGCAGTTTGCGGACCGAGAACACTGAAGCTTTCTTT.